Included here is one T cell receptor beta chain sequence, with context. What it binds is unknown. Treatment given: oral pan-JAK inhibitor, 5-10 mg twice daily. RNA was extracted and reverse transcribed into cDNA as the sequencing template. The method was immunoSEQ multiplex PCR; TCRdb's version includes in-frame clones alone and lacks a portion of them. The sample includes more than 90,000 clones, approximately 52% of them seen just once. This specimen belongs to a study of CD8+ T cells in alopecia areata. Study-wide points: Numerous expanded lesional clones remained in scalp and blood during tofacitinib.

The sequence came from a human donor with alopecia areata. The material sequenced was CD8+ T cells sorted from blood, taken at week 4, from a patient treated with tofacitinib.

The CDR3 nucleotides are TGTGCCTGGAGTATGACCGGGACAGGGGATCCCTATGGCTACACCTTC. It yields the protein CAWSMTGTGDPYGYTF. The V and J genes are TRBV30 and TRBJ1-2; TRBD1 aligns across 10 bases. After removal of 2 bases from V and 4 bases from J, the junction contained 10 bases not matched to a gene. CDR3 length: 16 amino acids. Per the germline V gene, CDR1 is GTSNPN and CDR2 is SVGIG (reference sequence).